One sample yielded the 25 T cell receptor beta chains listed below, sequenced in a study of OX40 agonist ivuxolimab in advanced cancers. Sequencing was performed with immunoSEQ multiplex PCR; in TCRdb, only in-frame clones are kept and a portion is missing. The data hold about 22,000 clones, with around 80% observed a single time. The input for sequencing was CD4+ or CD8+ T cells sorted from blood, taken in a trial of the OX40 agonist ivuxolimab. These receptors were obtained from an adult with an advanced solid tumor such as melanoma, head and neck, liver or kidney cancer.

The V and J genes are TRBV7-3 and TRBJ1-6; TRBD1 might be the D (6 bases). Per germline, CDR1 SGHTA and CDR2 FQGTGA. Trimming took 0 bases from V and 4 from J, leaving 7 bases between them. The CDR3 consists of 15 residues. CDR3 protein: CASSLTTGYNSPLHF. As DNA, the CDR3 is TGTGCCAGCAGCTTAACCACAGGGTATAATTCACCCCTCCACTTT. Using reference TRBV7-3 and TRBJ1-6 for the parts outside the CDR3, the full variable domain is GAGVSQTPSNKVTEKGKYVELRCDPISGHTALYWYRQSLGQGPEFLIYFQGTGAADDSGLPNDRFFAVRPEGSVSTLKIQRTERGDSAVYLCASSLTTGYNSPLHFGNGTRLTVT.

By sample fraction, this clone is medium-sized. This chain connects TRBV28 to TRBJ1-4; D may be TRBD1 (5 bases). Germline CDR1 and CDR2: MDHEN and SYDVKM. Deletions cut 10 bases from V and 11 bases from J, with 20 bases between. This CDR3 spans 13 amino acids. The CDR3 DNA reads TGTGCCATCTGGGCCTCAGGGAAGGGGAAACTGTTTTTT. Protein: CAIWASGKGKLFF.

The chain employs TRBV11-2 and TRBJ2-7; D is uncertain. The CDR3 consists of 15 residues. Trimming pared 3 bases from V and 0 bases from J, leaving 12 bases between. CDR1 and CDR2 (germline): SGHAT, FQNNGV. In nucleotides, the CDR3 is TGTGCCAGCAGCTTCGGTGCCGAAAGCTCCTACGAGCAGTACTTC. Translated: CASSFGAESSYEQYF.

V is TRBV5-5 and J is TRBJ2-7; 8 bases are a match to TRBD1. Germline V CDR1 and CDR2: SGHKS, YYEKEE (reference sequence). Trimming removed 4 bases from V and 7 bases from J; junction bases left unmatched: 4. The CDR3 contains 12 residues. The CDR3 nucleotides are TGTGCCAGCAGCGAGACAGGGGTTGAGCAGTACTTC. Translating it yields CASSETGVEQYF. The full variable domain, rest sourced from reference TRBV5-5 and TRBJ2-7, is DAGVTQSPTHLIKTRGQQVTLRCSPISGHKSVSWYQQVLGQGPQFIFQYYEKEERGRGNFPDRFSARQFPNYSSELNVNALLLGDSALYLCASSETGVEQYFGPGTRLTVT.

This clone was detected only once. V and J are TRBV5-6 and TRBJ1-4; 8 bases fit TRBD1. The ends lost 0 bases at V and 7 bases at J; junction bases unmatched: 5. The germline gives CDR1 SGHDT, CDR2 YYEEEE. The CDR3 runs to 15 residues. The CDR3 nucleotides read TGTGCCAGCAGCTTGGTGTCCAGGGGGCCTGAAAAACTGTTTTTT. Its protein is CASSLVSRGPEKLFF.

This clone was found once. The chain joins TRBV27 to TRBJ1-1; TRBD1 might be the D (5 bases). CDR3 length: 14 amino acids. CDR1 is MNHEY and CDR2 is SMNVEV in the germline V gene (reference sequence). Trimming took off 3 bases at V and 1 base at J, with 9 bases between the two ends. The DNA of the CDR3 is TGTGCCAGCAGTTTGCGGGGCGCGAACACTGAAGCTTTCTTT. Amino acid sequence: CASSLRGANTEAFF.

The gene calls are TRBV14 and TRBJ2-7; TRBD2 agrees at 8 bases. The length of the CDR3 is 13 residues. V trimming: 3 bases; J trimming: 6 bases; junction bases outside the gene matches: 4. Germline V lookup: CDR1 SGHDN, CDR2 FVKESK. The CDR3 DNA reads as TGTGCCAGCAGCCAGGCGGGGGGCCGCGAGCAGTACTTC. Its translation is CASSQAGGREQYF.

The chain joins TRBV6-1 to TRBJ1-5, with a tentative D call TRBD1 (6 bases). Germline V CDR1 and CDR2: MNHNS, SASEGT. V gave up 2 bases and J gave up 2 bases, with 10 bases separating them. This CDR3 has 15 amino acids. CDR3 loop: CASSESGAGNQPQHF. The CDR3, as DNA: TGTGCCAGCAGTGAATCAGGGGCTGGCAATCAGCCCCAGCATTTT.

The chain combines TRBV2 with TRBJ2-7; either TRBD1 or TRBD2 may fit D (5 bases each). The CDR3 length is 14 residues. In germline, CDR1 is SNHLY, CDR2 FYNNEI. Trimming stripped 4 bases from V and 3 bases from J, with 13 bases between. The CDR3 protein is CASSGAGTFYEQYF. The CDR3 nucleotides are TGTGCCAGCAGTGGGGCCGGGACCTTCTACGAGCAGTACTTC.

The chain employs TRBV13 and TRBJ2-1, with 7 bases identical to TRBD1. The V segment lost 8 bases and the J segment 5 bases; nucleotides outside the gene matches: 6. Looked up from germline, CDR1 is PRHDT and CDR2 is FYEKMQ (reference sequence). CDR3 length: 13 amino acids. The CDR3 sequence is CASAGTAHNEQFF. The DNA for the CDR3 is TGTGCCAGCGCCGGGACAGCTCACAATGAGCAGTTCTTC.

The chain employs TRBV27 and TRBJ1-6; D call uncertain. Germline CDR1 MNHEY, CDR2 SMNVEV (reference sequence). The CDR3 consists of 17 residues. V lost 3 bases to trimming and J lost 7 bases, with 19 bases between them. CDR3 amino acids: CASSFWGGQLNNSPLHF. CDR3 nucleotide sequence: TGTGCCAGCAGTTTTTGGGGAGGCCAATTGAACAATTCACCCCTCCACTTT.

The chain carries TRBV19 and TRBJ1-1; possible D gene TRBD1, 5 bases. V was cut by 4 bases and J by 6 bases, with 18 bases left in between. This CDR3 is 15 amino acids long. Germline-derived CDR1 and CDR2 are LNHDA and SQIVND (reference sequence). As DNA, the CDR3 is TGTGCCAGTAGTACCCCCCCCACAGGTTACTCTGAAGCTTTCTTT. Translation: CASSTPPTGYSEAFF.

The chain combines TRBV5-5 with TRBJ2-7; 11 nucleotides agree with TRBD2. CDR1 SGHKS and CDR2 YYEKEE come from the germline V gene (reference sequence). The CDR3 is made up of 15 amino acids. J was trimmed by 4 bases and V by 1 base; bases with no gene match: 4. The CDR3 region has the DNA TGTGCCAGCAGCTTGCTGACTAGCGGGATTTACGAGCAGTACTTC. It specifies CASSLLTSGIYEQYF.

The J gene is TRBJ2-7, the V gene TRBV13; D not certain. The germline V gene has CDR1 PRHDT and CDR2 FYEKMQ (reference sequence). Trimming took 5 bases from V and 6 from J, leaving 8 bases between them. CDR3 length: 11 amino acids. The CDR3 sequence is CASSHLGEQYF. The CDR3, as DNA: TGTGCCAGCAGCCACCTTGGCGAGCAGTACTTC.

V and J are TRBV2 and TRBJ1-1; no firm D call. Germline lookup yields CDR1 SNHLY and CDR2 FYNNEI. The CDR3 covers 13 residues. V lost 1 base to trimming and J lost 4 bases, with 7 bases between them. The CDR3 loop reads CASSEGSGTEAFF. As DNA, the CDR3 is TGTGCCAGCAGTGAAGGGTCGGGCACTGAAGCTTTCTTT. Complete variable domain (other parts from reference TRBV2 and TRBJ1-1): EPEVTQTPSHQVTQMGQEVILRCVPISNHLYFYWYRQILGQKVEFLVSFYNNEISEKSEIFDDQFSVERPDGSNFTLKIRSTKLEDSAMYFCASSEGSGTEAFFGQGTRLTVV.

The J gene is TRBJ2-7, the V gene TRBV6-6; TRBD2 matches at 9 bases. Germline CDR1 reads MNHNY; CDR2 reads SVGAGI (reference sequence). There are 15 residues in the CDR3. After removal of 0 bases from V and 6 bases from J, the junction contained 6 bases not matched to a gene. CDR3 in amino acids: CASSYSPSGAPEQYF. The CDR3, as DNA: TGTGCCAGCAGTTACTCGCCTAGCGGGGCTCCCGAGCAGTACTTC.

This sequence joins TRBV7-9 and TRBJ2-2; D is uncertain. The germline gives CDR1 SEHNR, CDR2 FQNEAQ (reference sequence). V lost 3 bases and J 5 bases, leaving 1 base between the germline ends. There are 11 residues in the CDR3. The CDR3 nucleotides read TGTGCCAGCAGCTTTACCGGGGAGCTGTTTTTT. This codes for CASSFTGELFF.

This sequence joins TRBV27 and TRBJ2-5, with 9 bases fitting TRBD1. J lost 2 bases, V lost 4 bases, and 2 bases had no gene match. The V gene's germline CDR1 is MNHEY and CDR2 SMNVEV (reference sequence). The CDR3 has 14 amino acids. The CDR3 is CASSWGQGQETQYF. CDR3 bases: TGTGCCAGCAGTTGGGGACAGGGTCAAGAGACCCAGTACTTC.

The sample holds one count of this clone. The CDR3 loop is CAISVTGATYEQYF. Here the CDR3 DNA reads TGTGCCATCAGTGTAACAGGGGCCACCTACGAGCAGTACTTC. The V gene is TRBV10-3, the J gene TRBJ2-7, with TRBD1 matching over 7 bases. V lost 4 bases and J lost 2; bases outside the gene matches: 5. CDR1 is ENHRY and CDR2 is SYGVKD in the germline V gene. CDR3 length: 14 residues.

This clone was found a few times. This chain connects TRBV27 to TRBJ1-4; D not certain. The V gene's germline CDR1 is MNHEY and CDR2 SMNVEV (reference sequence). The CDR3 is made up of 12 amino acids. Trimming left V 8 bases short and J 4 bases short, with 8 bases between. CDR3 sequence reads: CASSGSNEKLFF. Written as DNA, the CDR3 is TGTGCCAGCTCCGGGAGTAATGAAAAACTGTTTTTT.

There are a few counts of this clone. Here the CDR3 reads CASSSRGQETQYF. As DNA, the CDR3 is TGTGCCAGCAGCTCAAGAGGCCAAGAGACCCAGTACTTC. The chain links TRBV11-1 to TRBJ2-5; D remains ambiguous. CDR1 and CDR2 (germline): SGHAT, FQDESV (reference sequence). V lost 4 bases and J 1 base, leaving 7 bases between the germline ends. The CDR3 runs to 13 residues.

This chain joins TRBV6-5 and TRBJ2-2, with D perhaps matching TRBD1 (5 bases). The germline CDR1 and CDR2 sequences are MNHEY and SVGAGI. CDR3 size: 14 residues. Trimming pared 4 bases from V and 6 bases from J, leaving 12 bases between. In DNA, the CDR3 is TGTGCCAGCAGTTCTACAGGTCCTCCCGGGGAGCTGTTTTTT. This gives the protein CASSSTGPPGELFF.

CDR3 coding DNA: TGTGCCGCTACTCTCCGGGCGACACTGAACACTGAAGCTTTCTTT. It translates to CAATLRATLNTEAFF. The V gene is TRBV28, the J gene TRBJ1-1, with D unresolved. There are 15 residues in the CDR3. CDR1 and CDR2 from the germline V gene are MDHEN and SYDVKM. V was trimmed by 11 bases and J by 0 bases, leaving 19 bases between them. Combining the CDR3 with reference TRBV28 and TRBJ1-1 gives the whole variable domain DVKVTQSSRYLVKRTGEKVFLECVQDMDHENMFWYRQDPGLGLRLIYFSYDVKMKEKGDIPEGYSVSREKKERFSLILESASTNQTSMYLCAATLRATLNTEAFFGQGTRLTVV.

This clone is a singleton in its sample. The chain recombines TRBV28 with TRBJ2-5, with 9 bases that match TRBD2. The V and J ends lost 5 bases and 4 bases, in that order; junction bases with no gene match: 14. The CDR3 runs 17 residues. Germline loops: CDR1 MDHEN, CDR2 SYDVKM. The CDR3 DNA is TGTGCCAGCAGTCCACCTTGGGGCGGGAGGGCCGGAGAGACCCAGTACTTC. It codes for CASSPPWGGRAGETQYF.

The V and J genes are TRBV9 and TRBJ1-3; no clear D. With 5 bases removed from V and 0 bases from J, the gap between germline ends came to 15 bases. This CDR3 has 16 residues. Germline lookup yields CDR1 SGDLS and CDR2 YYNGEE. The CDR3 spells CASSTPGGGSGNTIYF. For the CDR3, the DNA is TGTGCCAGCAGTACACCGGGTGGTGGCTCTGGAAACACCATATATTTT. Full variable domain (rest looked up from reference TRBV9 and TRBJ1-3): DSGVTQTPKHLITATGQRVTLRCSPRSGDLSVYWYQQSLDQGLQFLIQYYNGEERAKGNILERFSAQQFPDLHSELNLSSLELGDSALYFCASSTPGGGSGNTIYFGEGSWLTVV.